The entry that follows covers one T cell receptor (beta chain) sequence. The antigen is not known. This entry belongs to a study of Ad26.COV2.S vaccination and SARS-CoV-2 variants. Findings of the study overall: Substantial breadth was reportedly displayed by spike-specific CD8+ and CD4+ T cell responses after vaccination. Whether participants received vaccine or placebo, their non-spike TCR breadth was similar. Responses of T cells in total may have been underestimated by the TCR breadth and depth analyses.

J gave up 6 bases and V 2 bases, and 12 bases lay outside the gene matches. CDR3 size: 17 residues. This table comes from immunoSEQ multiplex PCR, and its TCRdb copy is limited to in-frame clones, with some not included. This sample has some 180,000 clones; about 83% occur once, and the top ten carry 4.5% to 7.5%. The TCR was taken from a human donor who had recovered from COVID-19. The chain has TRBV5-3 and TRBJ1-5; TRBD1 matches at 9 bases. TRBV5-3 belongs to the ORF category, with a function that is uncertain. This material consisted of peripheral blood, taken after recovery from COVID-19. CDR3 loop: CARSLAIRTGVTQPQHF. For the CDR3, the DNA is TGTGCCAGAAGCTTAGCAATTAGGACAGGGGTTACTCAGCCCCAGCATTTT.